These 5 T cell receptor beta chains originate from one sample sequenced in a study of cytomegalovirus exposure and HLA in healthy donors. This PCR relied on a set of 60 Vbeta primers and 13 Jbeta primers. Sequencing used immunoSEQ multiplex PCR; TCRdb keeps in-frame clones, though not all of them. The top ten clones hold 2% to 3% of a sample with 110,000 or so clones, under 90% of them seen once. Sequencing was performed on PBMCs. The receptors were sampled from a woman aged 18-29 years in good health and CMV-seronegative.

The V gene is TRBV11-2, the J gene TRBJ2-3, with 10 bases lining up with TRBD2. Germline trimming cut 5 bases from V and 1 base from J; bases unmatched to any gene: 9. The V gene's germline CDR1 is SGHAT and CDR2 FQNNGV. The CDR3 has 17 amino acids. This CDR3 reads CASSASSGTSGTDTQYF. Written as DNA, the CDR3 is TGTGCCAGCAGCGCATCATCCGGGACTAGCGGCACAGATACGCAGTATTTT.

The chain uses TRBV7-2 and TRBJ2-2, with D tentatively TRBD1 (7 bases). Germline values: CDR1 SGHTA, CDR2 FQGNSA. Trimming removed 2 bases from V and 6 bases from J, with 16 bases in between. The CDR3 consists of 16 residues. The CDR3 sequence is CASSLRLQGGSGELFF. CDR3 DNA: TGTGCCAGCAGCTTAAGGTTGCAGGGGGGTTCCGGGGAGCTGTTTTTT.

The CDR3, as DNA: TGTGCCAGCAGTGACTCGGAGAGGAACACCGGGGAGCTGTTTTTT. This gives the protein CASSDSERNTGELFF. The rearrangement uses TRBV6-4 and TRBJ2-2; no definite D call. Germline V gene data show CDR1 as MRHNA and CDR2 as SNTAGT. V lost 0 bases and J lost 1, with 6 bases in between. This CDR3 spans 15 amino acids.

V gene TRBV5-4 combines with J gene TRBJ1-2; 9 bases agree with TRBD1. Germline loops: CDR1 SGHNT, CDR2 YYREEE (reference sequence). Losses at the gene ends were 3 bases for V and 8 bases for J; bases not matched to a gene: 8. The CDR3 runs 14 residues. CDR3 DNA: TGTGCCAGCAGCTCAAAACAGGGGGCGTGGGGCTACACCTTC. Protein: CASSSKQGAWGYTF.

This clone has a handful of counts. V usage is TRBV6-6 and J usage is TRBJ1-1, with D maybe TRBD1 (5 bases). The CDR3 is 14 amino acids. Trimming took 6 bases from V and 1 from J, leaving 12 bases between them. Germline V gives CDR1 MNHNY, CDR2 SVGAGI (reference sequence). CDR3 sequence reads: CASRAAGENTEAFF. As DNA, the CDR3 is TGTGCCAGCAGGGCGGCGGGGGAGAACACTGAAGCTTTCTTT.